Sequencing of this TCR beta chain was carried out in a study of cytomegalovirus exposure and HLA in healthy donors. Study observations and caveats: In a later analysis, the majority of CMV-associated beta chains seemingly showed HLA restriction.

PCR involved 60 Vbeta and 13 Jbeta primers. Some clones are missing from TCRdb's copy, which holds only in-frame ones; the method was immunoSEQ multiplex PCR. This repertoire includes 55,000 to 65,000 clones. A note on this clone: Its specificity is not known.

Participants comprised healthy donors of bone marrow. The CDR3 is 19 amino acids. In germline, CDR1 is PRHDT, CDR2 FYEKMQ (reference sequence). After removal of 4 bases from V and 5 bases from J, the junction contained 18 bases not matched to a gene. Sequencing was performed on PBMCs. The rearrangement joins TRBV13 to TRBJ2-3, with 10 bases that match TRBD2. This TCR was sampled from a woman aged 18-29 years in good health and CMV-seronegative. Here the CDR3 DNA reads TGTGCCAGCAGCTCCCGTAGTCCTCCACCAGCGGGAGGGAGAGATACGCAGTATTTT. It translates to CASSSRSPPPAGGRDTQYF.